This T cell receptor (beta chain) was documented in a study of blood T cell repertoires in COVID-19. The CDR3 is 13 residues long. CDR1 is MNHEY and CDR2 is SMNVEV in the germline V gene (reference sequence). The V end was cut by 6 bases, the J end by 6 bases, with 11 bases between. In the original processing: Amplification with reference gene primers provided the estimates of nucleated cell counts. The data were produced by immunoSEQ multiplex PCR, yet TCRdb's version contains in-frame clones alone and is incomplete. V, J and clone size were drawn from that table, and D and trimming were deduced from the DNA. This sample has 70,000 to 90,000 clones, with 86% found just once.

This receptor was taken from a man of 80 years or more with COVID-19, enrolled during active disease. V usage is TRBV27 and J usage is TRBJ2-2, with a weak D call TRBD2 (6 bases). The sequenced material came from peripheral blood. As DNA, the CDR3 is TGTGCCAGCAGACCCTCGGGGGCCGGGGAGCTGTTTTTT. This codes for CASRPSGAGELFF.